The 30 T cell receptor beta chains listed next were all sequenced from one sample in a study of monozygotic twins with inflammatory bowel disease. TCRdb re-called the 5' RACE reads, yielding one record per CDR3 amino acid sequence without DNA. The sample's table shows 300,000 to 400,000 distinct CDR3 sequences. The specimen sequenced was blood. These receptors originate from a human donor with ulcerative colitis or Crohn's disease, or a healthy co-twin of an affected twin (not recorded which).

V is TRBV7-9 and J is TRBJ1-2; the TCRdb call, TRBD1, lacks DNA for checking. The CDR3 length is 15 residues. In germline, CDR1 is SEHNR, CDR2 FQNEAQ (reference sequence). The CDR3 here is CASSSGTAYNYGYTF.

The rearrangement joins TRBV6-2 or TRBV6-3 to TRBJ2-2. The germline CDR1 and CDR2 sequences are MNHEY and SVGEGT. This CDR3 region has 14 residues. The chain's CDR3 is CASSFTDKSGELFF.

This sequence joins TRBV20-1 and TRBJ2-3; the TRBD1 assignment by TCRdb is unverifiable without DNA. The CDR3 is 15 residues long. Germline assignment: CDR1 DFQATT and CDR2 SNEGSKA (reference sequence). The CDR3 sequence: CSASRPSGVADTQYF.

The chain has TRBV12-3 or TRBV12-4 and TRBJ2-5. The CDR3 runs 11 residues. CDR3 in amino acids: CASSVQETQYF.

The chain combines TRBV5-1 with TRBJ1-2; TCRdb's D call, TRBD1, is unchecked because there is no DNA. This CDR3 spans 14 amino acids. Per the germline V gene, CDR1 is SGHRS and CDR2 is YFSETQ. The CDR3 sequence: CASSLNAPGQGYTF.

The CDR3 region is CASAGGFTGELFF. This chain links TRBV12-3 or TRBV12-4 with TRBJ2-2; there is no DNA to check the TCRdb D call of TRBD1. The CDR3 length is 13 residues.

CDR3 region: CASSTQTSLGDEQYF. The chain combines TRBV7-9 with TRBJ2-7; TCRdb's D call, TRBD2, is unchecked because there is no DNA. This CDR3 has 15 residues. Germline values: CDR1 SEHNR, CDR2 FQNEAQ (reference sequence).

The chain recombines TRBV20-1 with TRBJ2-3; TCRdb reports TRBD2, a call that lacks DNA to check it against. The CDR3 loop spans 16 amino acids. CDR1 is DFQATT, CDR2 SNEGSKA, per germline (reference sequence). The CDR3 sequence is CSASSPSGGDTDTQYF.

J is TRBJ2-3 and V is TRBV5-1; the TCRdb D gene call, TRBD2, has no DNA to confirm it. Germline V gene lookup returns CDR1 SGHRS and CDR2 YFSETQ. CDR3 length equals 15 residues. CDR3 loop: CASSRAGMSTDTQYF.

This chain connects TRBV7-8 to TRBJ2-5. Germline-derived CDR1 and CDR2 are SGHVS and FQNEAQ. The length of the CDR3 is 11 residues. CDR3 in amino acids: CASSFPETQYF.

The genes are TRBV7-9 and TRBJ2-2. This CDR3 contains 15 residues. Germline V lookup: CDR1 SEHNR, CDR2 FQNEAQ (reference sequence). The CDR3 sequence is CASSLGAENTGELFF.

CDR3 residues: CAISESGGNTIYF. The J gene is TRBJ1-3, the V gene TRBV10-3. The CDR3 length is 13 residues. Germline-derived CDR1 and CDR2 are ENHRY and SYGVKD.

V is TRBV24-1 and J is TRBJ2-1; TCRdb picks TRBD2, but there is no DNA to check that call. Germline values: CDR1 KGHDR, CDR2 SFDVKD. The CDR3 totals 12 residues. The CDR3: CATSAGWDEQFF.

The gene calls are TRBV7-9 and TRBJ2-2. In germline, CDR1 is SEHNR, CDR2 FQNEAQ (reference sequence). The CDR3 has 13 amino acids. The CDR3 here is CASSVGDTGELFF.

This chain connects TRBV9 to TRBJ1-1; there is no DNA to check the TCRdb D call of TRBD1. CDR1 is SGDLS, CDR2 YYNGEE, per germline. This CDR3 has 16 amino acids. The CDR3 sequence is CASSLHKDSMNTEAFF.

The chain recombines TRBV4-1 with TRBJ2-2; TCRdb lists TRBD1, though no DNA is available to test this call. This CDR3 comprises 14 residues. Germline CDR1 is MGHRA and CDR2 is YSYEKL. The CDR3 here is CASSQPGQTGELFF.

V is TRBV20-1 and J is TRBJ2-1. CDR1 is DFQATT and CDR2 is SNEGSKA in the germline V gene (reference sequence). CDR3 size: 12 residues. The CDR3 protein is CSAIWLFNEQFF.

This chain joins TRBV5-5 and TRBJ2-2. The CDR3 is made up of 15 amino acids. Germline-derived CDR1 and CDR2 are SGHKS and YYEKEE (reference sequence). This chain's CDR3 is CASSWAWGNTGELFF. The full variable domain, its missing parts supplied by reference TRBV5-5 and TRBJ2-2, is DAGVTQSPTHLIKTRGQQVTLRCSPISGHKSVSWYQQVLGQGPQFIFQYYEKEERGRGNFPDRFSARQFPNYSSELNVNALLLGDSALYLCASSWAWGNTGELFFGEGSRLTVL.

The genes are TRBV18 and TRBJ1-1. The CDR3 is 13 amino acids. In germline, CDR1 is KGHSH, CDR2 LQKENI. This CDR3 reads CASSPLPRTEAFF.

The chain uses TRBV28 and TRBJ2-7; there is no DNA to check the TCRdb D call of TRBD2. This CDR3 region has 14 residues. Germline V gene data show CDR1 as MDHEN and CDR2 as SYDVKM. The CDR3 spells CASSPGGGIYEQYF.

The chain is built from TRBV15 and TRBJ1-4; the D call from TCRdb, TRBD1, cannot be confirmed without DNA. Germline V CDR1 and CDR2: LNHNV, YYDKDF (reference sequence). This CDR3 has 14 amino acids. The CDR3 loop reads CATQKGGQNEKLFF.

The chain recombines TRBV5-6 with TRBJ1-1; the TRBD1 assignment by TCRdb is unverifiable without DNA. The CDR3 sequence is 15 residues long. Germline loops: CDR1 SGHDT, CDR2 YYEEEE. The CDR3 spells CASSPVTEMNTEAFF.

The V call is TRBV7-2, the J call TRBJ2-7; the D call from TCRdb, TRBD2, cannot be confirmed without DNA. Germline V gene sequence: CDR1 SGHTA, CDR2 FQGNSA. The CDR3 runs 15 residues. The CDR3 is CASSFGGGAAYEQYF.

The chain uses TRBV20-1 and TRBJ2-7. The CDR3 is made up of 11 amino acids. Germline CDR1 reads DFQATT; CDR2 reads SNEGSKA (reference sequence). The CDR3 spells CSASPTSEQYF.

V gene TRBV20-1 combines with J gene TRBJ2-3; TCRdb indicates TRBD2, and absent DNA this call remains unverified. The CDR3 has 16 residues. CDR1 DFQATT and CDR2 SNEGSKA come from the germline V gene (reference sequence). CDR3 region: CSARTGLAGTTDTQYF.

The gene calls are TRBV5-1 and TRBJ2-5; TCRdb designates TRBD1, a call that cannot be tested without DNA. Germline V CDR1 and CDR2: SGHRS, YFSETQ. The CDR3 is 13 residues long. CDR3: CASSWTGEETQYF.

This chain joins TRBV28 and TRBJ1-1; the TCRdb call, TRBD1, lacks DNA for checking. The CDR3 has 17 amino acids. Germline V lookup: CDR1 MDHEN, CDR2 SYDVKM. The CDR3 loop is CASSRLGRGTLNTEAFF.

This sequence joins TRBV29-1 and TRBJ1-2; the TCRdb call, TRBD1, lacks DNA for checking. Germline V lookup: CDR1 SQVTM, CDR2 ANQGSEA. The CDR3 sequence is 12 residues long. The CDR3 region is CSVQDRGYGYTF. The complete variable domain, with remaining parts taken from reference TRBV29-1 and TRBJ1-2, reads SAVISQKPSRDICQRGTSLTIQCQVDSQVTMMFWYRQQPGQSLTLIATANQGSEATYESGFVIDKFPISRPNLTFSTLTVSNMSPEDSSIYLCSVQDRGYGYTFGSGTRLTVV.

The chain combines TRBV6-5 with TRBJ2-1; TCRdb selects TRBD2, and the lack of DNA leaves this call unchecked. The germline V gene encodes CDR1 MNHEY and CDR2 SVGAGI. This CDR3 comprises 17 residues. CDR3 protein: CASSYSWASSSVDEQFF.

The rearrangement links TRBV5-1 to TRBJ2-1; TCRdb proposes TRBD1, but this gene call is untestable without DNA. Germline loops: CDR1 SGHRS, CDR2 YFSETQ. The CDR3 covers 21 residues. CDR3 in amino acids: CASSLEGGAPGVSSSYNEQFF.